This T cell receptor (beta chain) is from a study of T cells in Graves' hyperthyroidism and ophthalmopathy (dated by TCRdb to about 2019). Context from the whole study: Peripheral blood was collected at initial diagnosis, before any treatment. A discovery cohort of around 98 patients, about 40 with Graves' ophthalmopathy and about 58 with stable Graves' hyperthyroidism, was used to find distinguishing TCR V-J signatures. Whether ophthalmopathy could be predicted prospectively was tested in an independent validation cohort made up of some 20 hyperthyroidism patients plus 17 patients who later progressed to ophthalmopathy. The roughly 91 discovery patients were randomly divided into training and test sets at a 7:3 ratio. Thyroid tissue and blood T-cell repertoires from six Graves' hyperthyroidism patients were also compared in the study. Once sampling was done, hyperthyroidism patients were given methimazole at a starting dose of 30 mg daily, whereas ophthalmopathy patients were given high-dose intravenous methylprednisolone. The paper describes TCR Vbeta CDR3 sequencing of 135 peripheral blood samples, made up of about 41 ophthalmopathy patients, roughly 72 hyperthyroidism patients and 17 progressor patients.

The TCR beta CDR3 regions were amplified from the RNA transcripts. For the first round of RT-PCR on the TCR CDR3, the HTBI primer set was used together with the Qiagen OneStep RT-PCR kit. Libraries were constructed in a second round of multiplex PCR, after which size selection and purification were carried out. The libraries were sequenced on an Illumina HiSeq2000 using paired-end 100 bp reads. The original methods were these. SOAPnuke was used to process the raw data, removing reads that contained adapters or uncalled bases, had a mean Phred below 15, or lacked an exact match to the constant primer or identifier. High-quality paired reads were merged with COPE v1.2.5, and unique nucleotide sequences were defined as clonotypes. Clonotypes were aligned to IMGT TRBV, TRBD and TRBJ reference segments using MiTCR v1.1. Only V-J combinations with frequency above 0.0001, covering 99% to 99.2% of repertoires, were analysed. A TCS score was defined as the ratio between F50 (clonal expansion) and ExV (chaos), using BLOSUM62-based TCRdist between CDR3 peptides within each V-J. Welch's t-statistics and random forest reduced several hundred V-J features to 13, which were used in a naive Bayes classifier (R e1071). The public reads were run again by TCRdb, first through fastp at Q25 and then through MiXCR, and only productive beta chains were kept. Each CDR3 protein gets just one entry, which takes the most common genes and DNA from the rows behind it. The V and J calls come from TCRdb's annotation, not from the publication. In this sample the table shows approximately 380,000 distinct CDR3 sequences, approximately 19% of which occur a single time. The ten largest account for about 3.5% of the sample.

The paper as a whole reports these results and caveats: Most expanded thyroid clonotypes (frequency above 0.001) were also detected in blood, suggesting blood repertoires may reflect thyroid immune responses. In cross-validation, a model built on a 13 V-J signature told ophthalmopathy apart from stable hyperthyroidism with 87.88% sensitivity and about 81% specificity, and in testing the same model reached 80%/75%. Sample size was not statistically predetermined, and blinding of investigators to group allocation was not performed. In validation, progression to ophthalmopathy was predicted by the model with around 71% sensitivity and under 85% specificity, a median of around 5.9 months before onset.

Stable Graves' hyperthyroidism was defined as the absence of progression to ophthalmopathy over 18 months of follow-up. Hyperthyroidism patients were newly diagnosed, had a disease duration of under 2 months, and were aged 18 to 65 years. The study excluded patients with uncontrolled infections, other autoimmune diseases, pregnancy or lactation. Diagnoses were established on the basis of clinical symptoms, serum thyroxine and TRAb, thyroid ultrasound, and orbital computed tomography. Ficoll-Paque density gradient centrifugation was used to isolate PBMCs from 8 to 10 ml of fresh peripheral blood. Total RNA was extracted with Trizol reagent, and quality was checked on an Agilent 2100 Bioanalyzer. The sample holds many counts of this clonotype. No cognate antigen has been identified for it. One base away there is no much larger clone; base qualities are not given. V is cut by 0 bases and J by 6 bases, and the space between the germline ends is 6 bases. The CDR3 runs 14 residues from the cysteine to the phenylalanine. Kept here is only the CDR3 DNA, which spans 42 bases and is read in frame from base 1. CDR1 SGHDN and CDR2 FVKESK are derived from the germline V gene.

The sequence came from a woman aged 18-29 years with Graves' hyperthyroidism. The chain couples TRBV14 to TRBJ1-6; no D gene can be assigned with confidence. The specimen was blood. The DNA is as follows: TGTGCCAGCAGCCAAGATTGGTTTAATTCACCCCTCCACTTT. This is translated as CASSQDWFNSPLHF. Here the CDR3 is joined to the reference TRBV14 and TRBJ1-6 genes, and the full variable domain is: EAGVTQFPSHSVIEKGQTVTLRCDPISGHDNLYWYRRVMGKEIKFLLHFVKESKQDESGMPNNRFLAERTGGTYSTLKVQPAELEDSGVYFCASSQDWFNSPLHFGNGTRLTVT.